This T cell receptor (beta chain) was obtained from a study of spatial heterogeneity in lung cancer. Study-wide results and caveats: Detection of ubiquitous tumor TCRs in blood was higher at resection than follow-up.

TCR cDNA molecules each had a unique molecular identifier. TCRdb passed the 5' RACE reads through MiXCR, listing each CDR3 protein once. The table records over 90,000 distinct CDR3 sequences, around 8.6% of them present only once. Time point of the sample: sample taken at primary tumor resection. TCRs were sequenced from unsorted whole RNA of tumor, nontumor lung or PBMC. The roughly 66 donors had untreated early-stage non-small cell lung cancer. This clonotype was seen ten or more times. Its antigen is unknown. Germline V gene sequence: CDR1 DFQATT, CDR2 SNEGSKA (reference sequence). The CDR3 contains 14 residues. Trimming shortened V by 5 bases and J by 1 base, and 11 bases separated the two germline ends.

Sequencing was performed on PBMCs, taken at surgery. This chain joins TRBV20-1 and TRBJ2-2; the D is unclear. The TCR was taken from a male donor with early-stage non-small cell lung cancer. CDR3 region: CSASPRKNTGELFF. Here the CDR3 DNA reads TGCAGTGCTTCGCCGAGAAAGAACACCGGGGAGCTGTTTTTT.